One sample yielded the 11 T cell receptor beta chains listed below, sequenced in a study of T cell responses to AZD1222 COVID-19 vaccine. This table comes from immunoSEQ multiplex PCR, and its TCRdb copy is limited to in-frame clones, with some not included. Of about 160,000 clones in the sample, just over 90% were seen once. The input for sequencing was peripheral blood, taken 28 days after the second AZD1222 dose. The origin of the receptors is an adult who received the AZD1222 COVID-19 vaccine.

This chain uses TRBV2 with TRBJ1-4; D gene unclear. There are 12 residues in the CDR3. Between the trimmed V and J ends, which lost 5 bases and 7 bases, there was a span of 8 bases. CDR1 SNHLY and CDR2 FYNNEI come from the germline V gene. The CDR3 DNA is TGTGCCAGCAGTCTAGGTGGTGAAAAACTGTTTTTT. Amino acid sequence: CASSLGGEKLFF.

This chain joins TRBV15 and TRBJ1-6; 8 bases match TRBD1. V lost 4 bases, J lost 10 bases, and 6 bases stayed unmatched. This CDR3 has 14 amino acids. The germline V gene encodes CDR1 LNHNV and CDR2 YYDKDF (reference sequence). CDR3: CATSTTGDRSPLHF. The CDR3 nucleotides are TGTGCCACCAGCACGACAGGGGACAGGTCACCCCTCCACTTT.

The chain couples TRBV5-6 to TRBJ1-5, with 9 bases identical to TRBD1. Germline V gene lookup returns CDR1 SGHDT and CDR2 YYEEEE. The CDR3 runs 14 residues. V was pared by 4 bases and J by 5 bases, with 4 bases of the junction left unmatched. The CDR3 here is CASSLRTGDQPQHF. The DNA of the CDR3 is TGTGCCAGCAGCCTCCGGACAGGGGATCAGCCCCAGCATTTT.

The rearrangement uses TRBV30 and TRBJ2-3, with D perhaps TRBD1 (6 bases). This CDR3 region has 14 residues. Germline V gene sequence: CDR1 GTSNPN, CDR2 SVGIG (reference sequence). V lost 7 bases and J 4 bases, leaving 18 bases between the germline ends. Here the CDR3 reads CAFSGGGGADTQYF. DNA of the CDR3: TGTGCCTTTAGTGGGGGCGGAGGAGCAGATACGCAGTATTTT.

The V and J genes are TRBV11-2 and TRBJ1-6; D is undetermined. Germline CDR1 reads SGHAT; CDR2 reads FQNNGV. The V and J ends lost 1 base and 17 bases respectively, with 15 bases between them. This CDR3 has 13 residues. CDR3 amino acids: CASSLARSAVIHF. Here the CDR3 DNA reads TGTGCCAGCAGCTTAGCGAGGTCCGCAGTTATCCACTTT. The full variable domain, rest sourced from reference TRBV11-2 and TRBJ1-6, is EAGVAQSPRYKIIEKRQSVAFWCNPISGHATLYWYQQILGQGPKLLIQFQNNGVVDDSQLPKDRFSAERLKGVDSTLKIQPAKLEDSAVYLCASSLARSAVIHFGNGTRLTVT.

The chain carries TRBV3-1 (or the pseudogene TRBV3-2) and TRBJ2-3; TRBD2 agrees at 8 bases. J was trimmed by 1 base and V by 6 bases; bases with no gene match: 3. Germline CDR1 LGHDT, CDR2 YNNKEL (reference sequence). The CDR3 covers 14 residues. The CDR3 loop is CASSPGGGTDTQYF. The CDR3 DNA reads as TGTGCCAGCAGTCCCGGGGGGGGCACAGATACGCAGTATTTT.

V usage is TRBV11-2 and J usage is TRBJ1-2, with a weak D call TRBD1 (5 bases). The germline CDR1 and CDR2 sequences are SGHAT and FQNNGV. The CDR3 extends over 13 amino acids. V lost 5 bases and J 2 bases, leaving 9 bases between the germline ends. CDR3: CASSPGANYGYTF. The CDR3 DNA is TGTGCCAGCAGCCCCGGGGCCAACTATGGCTACACCTTC.

The chain carries TRBV5-4 and TRBJ1-6, with 10 bases lining up with TRBD1. This CDR3 is 15 amino acids long. Losses at the gene ends were 3 bases for V and 8 bases for J; bases not matched to a gene: 5. The germline CDR1 and CDR2 sequences are SGHNT and YYREEE (reference sequence). The CDR3 reads CASSSGTGADSPLHF. CDR3 in DNA: TGTGCCAGCAGCTCAGGGACAGGGGCAGATTCACCCCTCCACTTT.

V usage is TRBV16 and J usage is TRBJ1-5; no clear D gene. The V and J ends lost 0 bases and 1 base respectively, with 7 bases between them. The CDR3 is made up of 15 amino acids. CDR1 is KGHSY, CDR2 FQNENV, per germline. The CDR3 spells CASSQSMGSNQPQHF. The CDR3 coding sequence is TGTGCCAGCAGCCAATCCATGGGAAGCAATCAGCCCCAGCATTTT.

This clone has only a few counts. Other DNA sequences in the same sample also yield this CDR3. This chain connects TRBV11-2 to TRBJ1-2; 11 positions agree with TRBD1. From germline, CDR1 is SGHAT and CDR2 FQNNGV. This CDR3 spans 14 amino acids. Unmatched junction bases numbered 1, after V lost 4 bases and J lost 3 bases. The CDR3 loop reads CASSSGQGDYGYTF. In DNA, the CDR3 is TGTGCCAGCAGCTCGGGACAGGGGGACTATGGCTACACCTTC.

The chain joins TRBV5-1 to TRBJ2-7, with D unclear. CDR1 and CDR2 from the germline V gene are SGHRS and YFSETQ. The germline V and J ends were trimmed by 4 bases and 2 bases, with 10 bases remaining between them. The CDR3 covers 13 residues. Here the CDR3 DNA reads TGCGCCAGCAGCCCCAGACCCGCCTACGAGCAGTACTTC. Translation gives CASSPRPAYEQYF.